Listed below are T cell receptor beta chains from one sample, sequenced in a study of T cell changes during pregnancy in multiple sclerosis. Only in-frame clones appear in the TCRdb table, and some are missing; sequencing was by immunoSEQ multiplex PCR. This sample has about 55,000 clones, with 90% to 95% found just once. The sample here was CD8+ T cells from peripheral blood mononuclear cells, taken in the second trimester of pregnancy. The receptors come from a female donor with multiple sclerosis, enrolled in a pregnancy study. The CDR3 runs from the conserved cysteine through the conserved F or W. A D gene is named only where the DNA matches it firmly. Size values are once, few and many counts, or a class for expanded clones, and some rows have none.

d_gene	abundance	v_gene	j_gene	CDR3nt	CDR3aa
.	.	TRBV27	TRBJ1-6	TGTGCCAGCAGCCTAGCGGGGGGCTCGGGATCACCCCTCCACTTT	CASSLAGGSGSPLHF
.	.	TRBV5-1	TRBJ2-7	TGCGCCAGCAGCGCTGCTGGCCTCGCGGACGAGCAGTACTTC	CASSAAGLADEQYF
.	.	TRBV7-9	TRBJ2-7	TGTGCCAGCAGCCCTTCGCGGGACTACGAGCAGTACTTC	CASSPSRDYEQYF
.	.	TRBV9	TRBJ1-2	TGTGCCAGCAGTCGTCTTACAGATGGCTACACCTTC	CASSRLTDGYTF
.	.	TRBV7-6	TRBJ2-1	TGTGCCAGCAGCTTACTTCTGGAGGTGGGTGAGCAGTTCTTC	CASSLLLEVGEQFF
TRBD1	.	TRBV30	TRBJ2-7	TGTGCCTGTATCGACTCCGGGACAGGGAGCCCCGTAGTTACAGGGAGCCACGAGCAGTACTTC	CACIDSGTGSPVVTGSHEQYF
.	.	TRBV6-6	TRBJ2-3	TGTGCCAGCAGCGTCACGGGGAAACGCACAGATACGCAGTATTTT	CASSVTGKRTDTQYF
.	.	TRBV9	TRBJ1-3	TGTGCCAGCAGCGAGGGGGGGTTGGGAAACACCATATATTTT	CASSEGGLGNTIYF
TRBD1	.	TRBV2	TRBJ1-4	TGTGCCAGCAGCCCTGGGACAGCCTCAAATGAAAAACTGTTTTTT	CASSPGTASNEKLFF
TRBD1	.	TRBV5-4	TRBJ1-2	TGTGCCAGCAGAGACAGGGACTTTGGCTACACCTTC	CASRDRDFGYTF
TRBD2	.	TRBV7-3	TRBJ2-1	TGTGCCAGCAGCCAGACTAGCGGGAGTGGCCCATACAATGAGCAGTTCTTC	CASSQTSGSGPYNEQFF
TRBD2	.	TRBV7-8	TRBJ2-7	TGTGCCAGCAGCTTCCGGACTAGCGGGGCGGAGGGCTACGAGCAGTACTTC	CASSFRTSGAEGYEQYF
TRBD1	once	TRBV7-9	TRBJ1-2	TGTGCCAGCAGCAGCGGACAGGGGGCATACTATGGCTACACCTTC	CASSSGQGAYYGYTF
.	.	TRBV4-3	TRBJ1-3	TGCGCCAGCAGCCACCTGGGGACTGCCGGTCTTGGAAACACCATATATTTT	CASSHLGTAGLGNTIYF
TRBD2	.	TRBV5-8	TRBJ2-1	TGTGCCAGCAGCAGGGGACTAGCGGACTCCTACAATGAGCAGTTCTTC	CASSRGLADSYNEQFF
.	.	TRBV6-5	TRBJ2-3	TGTGCCAGCAGCAGACAAGCCACAGATACGCAGTATTTT	CASSRQATDTQYF
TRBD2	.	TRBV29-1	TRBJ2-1	TGCAGCGCCATGACTAGCGCCTGGAATGAGCAGTTCTTC	CSAMTSAWNEQFF
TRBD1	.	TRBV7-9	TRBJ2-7	TGTGCCAGCAGCTTAGACGACTGGGACAGGAACCCCTACGAGCAGTACTTC	CASSLDDWDRNPYEQYF
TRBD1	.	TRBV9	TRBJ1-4	TGTGCCAGCAGCGCCGAACAGGGGGCAACTAATGAAAAACTGTTTTTT	CASSAEQGATNEKLFF
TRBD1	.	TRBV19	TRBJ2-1	TGTGCCAGTAGTGCAAGTTACAGGGGAGATGGGGAGCAGTTCTTC	CASSASYRGDGEQFF
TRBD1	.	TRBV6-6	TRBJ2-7	TGTGCCAGCAGTTACTCCCACGGGACAGACCCCTACGAGCAGTACTTC	CASSYSHGTDPYEQYF
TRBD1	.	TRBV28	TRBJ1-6	TGTGCCAGCAGTCACACCCGCAAAACAGGGGCCAATTCACCCCTCCACTTT	CASSHTRKTGANSPLHF
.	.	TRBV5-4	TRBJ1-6	TGTGCCAGCAGCTTGGCGGGCCGGGGGGCTGGTAATTCACCCCTCCACTTT	CASSLAGRGAGNSPLHF
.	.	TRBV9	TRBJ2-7	TGTGCCAGCAGCGTAAGTTCTGAGGACAACTCCTACGAGCAGTACTTC	CASSVSSEDNSYEQYF